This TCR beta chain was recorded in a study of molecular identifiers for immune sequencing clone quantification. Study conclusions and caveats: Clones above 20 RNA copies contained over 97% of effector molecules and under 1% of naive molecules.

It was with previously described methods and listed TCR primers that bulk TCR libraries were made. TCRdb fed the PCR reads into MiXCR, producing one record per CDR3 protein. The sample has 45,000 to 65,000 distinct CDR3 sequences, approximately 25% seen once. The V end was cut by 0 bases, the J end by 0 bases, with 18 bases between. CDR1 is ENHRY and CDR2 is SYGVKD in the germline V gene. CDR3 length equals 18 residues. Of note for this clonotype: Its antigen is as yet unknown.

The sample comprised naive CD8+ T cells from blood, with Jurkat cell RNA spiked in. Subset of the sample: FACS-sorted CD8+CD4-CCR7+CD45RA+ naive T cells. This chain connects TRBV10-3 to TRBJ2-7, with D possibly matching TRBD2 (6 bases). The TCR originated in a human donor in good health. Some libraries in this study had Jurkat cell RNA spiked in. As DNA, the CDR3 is TGTGCCATCAGTGAGTCTCCAGCGGGCACAAGGAGCTCCTACGAGCAGTACTTC. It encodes CAISESPAGTRSSYEQYF.